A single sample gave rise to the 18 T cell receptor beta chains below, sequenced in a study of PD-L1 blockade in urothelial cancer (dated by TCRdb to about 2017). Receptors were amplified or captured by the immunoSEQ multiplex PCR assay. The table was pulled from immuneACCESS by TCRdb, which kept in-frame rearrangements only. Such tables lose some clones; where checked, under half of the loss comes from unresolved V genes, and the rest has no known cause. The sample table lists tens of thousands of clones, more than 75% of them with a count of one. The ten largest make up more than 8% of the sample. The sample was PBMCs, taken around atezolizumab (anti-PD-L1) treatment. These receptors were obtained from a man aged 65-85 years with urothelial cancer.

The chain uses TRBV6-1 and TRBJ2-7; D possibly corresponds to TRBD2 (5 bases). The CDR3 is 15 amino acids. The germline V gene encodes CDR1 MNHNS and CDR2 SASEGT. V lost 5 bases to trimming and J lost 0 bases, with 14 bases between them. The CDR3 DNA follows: TGTGCCAGCAGTTCCCCGACGGGGAGCTCCTACGAGCAGTACTTC. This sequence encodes CASSSPTGSSYEQYF.

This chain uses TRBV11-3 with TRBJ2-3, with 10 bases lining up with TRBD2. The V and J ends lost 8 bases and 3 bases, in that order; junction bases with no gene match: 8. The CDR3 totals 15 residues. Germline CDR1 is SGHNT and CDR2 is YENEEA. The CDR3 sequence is CASGQVAGGTDTQYF. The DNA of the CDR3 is TGTGCCAGCGGACAAGTAGCGGGAGGAACAGATACGCAGTATTTT.

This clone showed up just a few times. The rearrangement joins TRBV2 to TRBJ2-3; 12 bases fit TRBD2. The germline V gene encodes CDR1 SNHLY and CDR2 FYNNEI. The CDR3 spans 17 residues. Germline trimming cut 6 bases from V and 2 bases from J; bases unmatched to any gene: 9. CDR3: CASSRRLAGDFTDTQYF. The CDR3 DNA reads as TGTGCCAGCAGCCGCAGACTAGCGGGAGATTTCACAGATACGCAGTATTTT.

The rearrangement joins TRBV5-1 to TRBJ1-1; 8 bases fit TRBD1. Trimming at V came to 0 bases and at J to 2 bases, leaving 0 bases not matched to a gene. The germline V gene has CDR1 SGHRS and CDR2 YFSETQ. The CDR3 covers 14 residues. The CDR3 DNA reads TGCGCCAGCAGCTTGGCAGGGGGCAACACTGAAGCTTTCTTT. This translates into CASSLAGGNTEAFF.

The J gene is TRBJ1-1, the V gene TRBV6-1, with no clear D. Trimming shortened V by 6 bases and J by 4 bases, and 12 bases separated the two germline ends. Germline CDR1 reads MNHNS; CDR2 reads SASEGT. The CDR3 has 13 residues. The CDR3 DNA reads TGTGCCAGCAGGTCGGCCCTAGGCACTGAAGCTTTCTTT. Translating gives CASRSALGTEAFF.

The DNA for the CDR3 is TGTGCCAGCAGCGACGGGACAGGGGGCAATCAGCCCCAGCATTTT. Translation gives CASSDGTGGNQPQHF. The chain is built from TRBV5-8 and TRBJ1-5, with 10 bases matching TRBD1. Losses at the gene ends were 4 bases for V and 2 bases for J; bases not matched to a gene: 3. CDR3 size: 15 residues. Looked up from germline, CDR1 is SGHTS and CDR2 is YDEGEE.

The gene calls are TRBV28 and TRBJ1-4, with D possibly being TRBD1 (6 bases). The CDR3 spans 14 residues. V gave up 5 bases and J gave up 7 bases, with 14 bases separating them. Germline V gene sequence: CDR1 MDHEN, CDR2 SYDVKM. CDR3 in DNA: TGTGCCAGCAGTCCCTTAGGACAGATTGAAAAACTGTTTTTT. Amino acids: CASSPLGQIEKLFF. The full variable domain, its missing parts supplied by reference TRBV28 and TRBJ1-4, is DVKVTQSSRYLVKRTGEKVFLECVQDMDHENMFWYRQDPGLGLRLIYFSYDVKMKEKGDIPEGYSVSREKKERFSLILESASTNQTSMYLCASSPLGQIEKLFFGSGTQLSVL.

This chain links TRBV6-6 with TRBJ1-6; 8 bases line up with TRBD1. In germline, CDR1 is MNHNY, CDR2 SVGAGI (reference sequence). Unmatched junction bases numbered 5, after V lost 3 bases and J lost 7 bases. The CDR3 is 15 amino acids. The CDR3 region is CASSYLTGANSPLHF. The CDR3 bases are TGTGCCAGCAGTTATTTGACAGGGGCCAATTCACCCCTCCACTTT.

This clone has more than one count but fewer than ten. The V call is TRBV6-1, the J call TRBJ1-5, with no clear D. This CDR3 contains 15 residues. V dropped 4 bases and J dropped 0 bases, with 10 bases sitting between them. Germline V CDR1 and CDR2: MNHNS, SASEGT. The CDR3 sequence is CASSAEYLSNQPQHF. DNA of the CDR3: TGTGCCAGCAGTGCGGAGTACCTTAGCAATCAGCCCCAGCATTTT.

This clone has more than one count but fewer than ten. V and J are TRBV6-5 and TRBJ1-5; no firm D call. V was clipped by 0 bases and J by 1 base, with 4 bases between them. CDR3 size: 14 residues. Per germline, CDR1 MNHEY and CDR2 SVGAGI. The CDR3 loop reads CASSYSRSNQPQHF. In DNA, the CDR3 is TGTGCCAGCAGTTACTCGAGGAGCAATCAGCCCCAGCATTTT.

CDR3 nucleotides: TGTGCCAGCAGCATAGGACAGGGAAGGGGGAATGAGCAGTTCTTC. Encoded protein: CASSIGQGRGNEQFF. The genes are TRBV5-5 and TRBJ2-1; 8 bases agree with TRBD1. The CDR3 has 15 residues. The germline V gene encodes CDR1 SGHKS and CDR2 YYEKEE (reference sequence). V dropped 4 bases and J dropped 7; count of bases not matched to a gene: 10.

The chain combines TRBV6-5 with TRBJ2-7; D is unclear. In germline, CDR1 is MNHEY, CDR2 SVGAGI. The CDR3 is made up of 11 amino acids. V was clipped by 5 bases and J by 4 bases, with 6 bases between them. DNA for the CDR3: TGTGCCAGCAGTGATAGATACGAGCAGTACTTC. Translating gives CASSDRYEQYF.

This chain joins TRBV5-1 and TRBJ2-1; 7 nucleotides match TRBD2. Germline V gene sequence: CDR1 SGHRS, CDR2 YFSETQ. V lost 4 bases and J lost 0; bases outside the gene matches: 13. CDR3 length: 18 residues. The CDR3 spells CASSPRGPGGSSYNEQFF. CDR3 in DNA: TGCGCCAGCAGCCCCCGAGGTCCGGGGGGAAGCTCCTACAATGAGCAGTTCTTC.

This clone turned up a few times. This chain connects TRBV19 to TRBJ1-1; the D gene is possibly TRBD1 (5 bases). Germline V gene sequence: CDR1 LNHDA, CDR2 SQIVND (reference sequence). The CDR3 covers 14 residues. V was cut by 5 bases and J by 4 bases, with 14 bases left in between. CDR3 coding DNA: TGTGCCAGTAGTCACCTGGGGGGGACCACTGAAGCTTTCTTT. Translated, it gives CASSHLGGTTEAFF.

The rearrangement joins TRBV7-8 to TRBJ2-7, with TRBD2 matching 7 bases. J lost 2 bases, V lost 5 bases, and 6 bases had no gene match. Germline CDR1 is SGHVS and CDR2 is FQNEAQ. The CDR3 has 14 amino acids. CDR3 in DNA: TGTGCCAGCAGCATAGAGCGGGGAACCTACGAGCAGTACTTC. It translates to CASSIERGTYEQYF. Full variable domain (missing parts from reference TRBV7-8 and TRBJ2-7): GAGVSQSPRYKVAKRGQDVALRCDPISGHVSLFWYQQALGQGPEFLTYFQNEAQLDKSGLPSDRFFAERPEGSVSTLKIQRTQQEDSAVYLCASSIERGTYEQYFGPGTRLTVT.

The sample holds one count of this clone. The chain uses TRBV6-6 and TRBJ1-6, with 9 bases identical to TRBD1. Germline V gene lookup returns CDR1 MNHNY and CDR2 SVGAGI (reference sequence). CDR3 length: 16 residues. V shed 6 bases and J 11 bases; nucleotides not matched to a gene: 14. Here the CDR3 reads CASSHGTGTVLTPLHF. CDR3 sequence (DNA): TGTGCCAGCAGCCACGGGACAGGGACGGTTTTGACACCCCTCCACTTT.

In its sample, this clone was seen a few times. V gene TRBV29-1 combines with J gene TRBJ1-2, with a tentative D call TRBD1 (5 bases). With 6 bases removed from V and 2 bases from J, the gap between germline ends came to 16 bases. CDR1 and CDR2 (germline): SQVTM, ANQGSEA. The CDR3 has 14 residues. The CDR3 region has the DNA TGCAGCGTGGGAACAGGCGCCGAAAACTATGGCTACACCTTC. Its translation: CSVGTGAENYGYTF.

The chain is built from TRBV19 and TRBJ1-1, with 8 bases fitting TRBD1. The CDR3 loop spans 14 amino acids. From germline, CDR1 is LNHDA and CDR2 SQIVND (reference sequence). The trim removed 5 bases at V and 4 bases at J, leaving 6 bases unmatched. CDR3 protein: CASSLRQGSTEAFF. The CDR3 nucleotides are TGTGCCAGTAGTCTACGACAGGGGAGCACTGAAGCTTTCTTT.